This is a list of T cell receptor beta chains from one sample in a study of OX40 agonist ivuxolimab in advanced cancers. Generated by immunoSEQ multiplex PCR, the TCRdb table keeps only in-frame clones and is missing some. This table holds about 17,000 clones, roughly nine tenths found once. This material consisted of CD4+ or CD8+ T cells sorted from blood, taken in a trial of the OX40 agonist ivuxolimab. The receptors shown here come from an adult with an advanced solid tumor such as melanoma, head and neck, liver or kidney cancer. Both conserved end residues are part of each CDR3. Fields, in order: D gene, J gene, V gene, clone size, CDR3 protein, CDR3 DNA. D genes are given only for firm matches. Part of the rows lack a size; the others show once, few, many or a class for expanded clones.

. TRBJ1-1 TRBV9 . CASSVGLDRTNTEAFF TGTGCCAGCAGCGTGGGATTGGATCGAACGAACACTGAAGCTTTCTTT
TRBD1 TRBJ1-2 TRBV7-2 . CASSRRDRDGYTF TGTGCCAGCAGCCGCCGGGACAGGGACGGCTACACCTTC
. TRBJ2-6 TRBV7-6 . CASSLAQPGANVLTF TGTGCCAGCAGCTTAGCACAGCCTGGGGCCAACGTCCTGACTTTC
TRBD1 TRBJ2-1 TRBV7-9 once CASRGTGNPNEQFF TGTGCCAGCAGGGGGACAGGGAACCCCAATGAGCAGTTCTTC
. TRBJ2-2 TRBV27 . CASSLFTGELFF TGTGCCAGCAGTTTGTTCACCGGGGAGCTGTTTTTT
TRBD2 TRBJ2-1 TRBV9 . CASSVWRGGYNEQFF TGTGCCAGCAGCGTCTGGCGGGGGGGCTACAATGAGCAGTTCTTC
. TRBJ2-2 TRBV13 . CASSYGRNTGELFF TGTGCCAGCAGCTACGGCAGGAACACCGGGGAGCTGTTTTTT
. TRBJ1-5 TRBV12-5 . CASGLSGVRQPQHF TGTGCTAGTGGTTTATCAGGGGTCCGTCAGCCCCAGCATTTT
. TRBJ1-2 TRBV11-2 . CASSLPGFYGYTF TGTGCCAGCAGCCTTCCGGGGTTCTATGGCTACACCTTC
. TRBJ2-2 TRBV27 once CASRPFSTGELFF TGTGCCAGCAGACCTTTTAGCACCGGGGAGCTGTTTTTT
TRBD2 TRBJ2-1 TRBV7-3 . CASSSSGGYNEQFF TGTGCCAGCAGCTCTAGCGGGGGGTACAATGAGCAGTTCTTC
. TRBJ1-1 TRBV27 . CASSFRLPVSMNTEAFF TGTGCCAGCAGTTTCCGCCTACCGGTGAGCATGAACACTGAAGCTTTCTTT
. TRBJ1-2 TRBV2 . CASSELGGYTF TGTGCCAGCAGTGAACTCGGGGGCTACACCTTC
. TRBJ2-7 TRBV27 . CASSPTGYEQYF TGTGCCAGCAGCCCCACAGGTTACGAGCAGTACTTC
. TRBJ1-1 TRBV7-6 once CASSLAKLTEAFF TGTGCCAGCAGCTTAGCAAAACTGACTGAAGCTTTCTTT
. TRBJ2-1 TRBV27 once CASSLSMGVEQFF TGTGCCAGCAGTTTATCGATGGGGGTTGAGCAGTTCTTC